This record concerns one T cell receptor (beta chain) sequence. The data were taken from a study of blood T cell repertoires in COVID-19. About the study: From the United States, Italy and Spain came samples of acute and convalescent COVID-19. PBMCs, B-cell-depleted T cells, or T cells were the source of the cDNA or gDNA that made up the material.

The authors' processing: Amplified reference gene primers provided the basis for estimating nucleated cell counts. Using immunoSEQ multiplex PCR, the repertoire was profiled, and TCRdb retains in-frame clones only, with some absent. The V and J calls and clone size were taken over from that table, and D and trimming were inferred from the DNA. The sample records approximately 16,000 clones, approximately 91% being singletons. CDR1 is SGHDT and CDR2 is YYEEEE in the germline V gene. The CDR3 is made up of 18 amino acids. J was trimmed by 3 bases and V by 2 bases; bases with no gene match: 8. The chain links TRBV5-6 to TRBJ2-7, with 16 bases matching TRBD2. The sample consisted of peripheral blood. The clonotype was recovered from a woman aged 70 to 79 in a cohort sampled during active or convalescent COVID-19. CDR3 coding DNA: TGTGCCAGCAGCTTACCGGGACTAGCGGGGGGGAGGTACTACGAGCAGTACTTC. Translation gives CASSLPGLAGGRYYEQYF.